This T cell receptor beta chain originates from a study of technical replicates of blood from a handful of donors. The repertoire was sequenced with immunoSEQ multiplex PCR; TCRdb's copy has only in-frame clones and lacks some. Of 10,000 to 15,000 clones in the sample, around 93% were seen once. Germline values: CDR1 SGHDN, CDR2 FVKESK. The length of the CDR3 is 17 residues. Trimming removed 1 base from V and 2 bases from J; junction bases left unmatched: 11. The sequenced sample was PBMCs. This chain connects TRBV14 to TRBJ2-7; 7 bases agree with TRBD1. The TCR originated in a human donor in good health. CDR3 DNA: TGTGCCAGCAGCCAAGGGGTTCTAAGACAGGGAACCTACGAGCAGTACTTC. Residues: CASSQGVLRQGTYEQYF.